This entry describes one TCR beta chain. Its antigen is unknown. This sample stems from a study of T cell repertoires in cytomegalovirus infection. TCRdb reprocessed the reads with MiXCR, giving one entry per CDR3 protein. The data show some 800,000 distinct CDR3 sequences, approximately 32% seen once. The V end lost 8 bases, the J end lost 7 bases, and 23 bases lay between the germline ends. The CDR3 is 15 amino acids. Germline CDR1 ENHRY, CDR2 SYGVKD. Whole-study results and caveats: In two of eight donors, the top clonotype was HLA-C-restricted CMV-specific.

V is TRBV10-3 and J is TRBJ1-1, with D hard to call. The sample here was cultured CD8+ T cells from PBMCs, taken from culture after CMV antigen stimulation. This sequence originates from a human donor in good health (CMV status not recorded). Some clones in this sample may be carry-over from other donors' samples. CDR3 DNA: TGTGCCATCGGGAGGGAGAGTGGGGTATTGGGTGAAGCTTTCTTT. This sequence encodes CAIGRESGVLGEAFF.